The present TCR beta chain was sequenced within a study of cytotoxic CD8 clonotypes in ibrutinib-treated CLL. Whole-study findings and limits: Shared public clonotypes were rare, and on treatment they either got smaller or stayed the same. Exceeding age-matched healthy donors, baseline clonality also tracked the counts of circulating CD8+ T cells.

The data were produced by immunoSEQ multiplex PCR, yet TCRdb's version contains in-frame clones alone and is incomplete. The sample gives some 150,000 clones, approximately 80% of which show up once; about 13% is in the top ten. TCR beta library input comprised around 1.9 micrograms of genomic DNA from cryopreserved PBMCs. This clone was seen just once. What it binds is unknown. Germline CDR1 MDHEN, CDR2 SYDVKM. The CDR3 covers 13 residues. V lost 10 bases and J lost 2, with 14 bases in between. V is TRBV28 and J is TRBJ1-1, with D perhaps TRBD1 (5 bases). The TCR sequence derives from a human donor with chronic lymphocytic leukemia. The sample here was PBMCs, taken after 12 months of ibrutinib treatment. CDR3 protein: CATRLGQNTEAFF. Written as DNA, the CDR3 is TGTGCCACCCGCCTGGGGCAAAACACTGAAGCTTTCTTT.